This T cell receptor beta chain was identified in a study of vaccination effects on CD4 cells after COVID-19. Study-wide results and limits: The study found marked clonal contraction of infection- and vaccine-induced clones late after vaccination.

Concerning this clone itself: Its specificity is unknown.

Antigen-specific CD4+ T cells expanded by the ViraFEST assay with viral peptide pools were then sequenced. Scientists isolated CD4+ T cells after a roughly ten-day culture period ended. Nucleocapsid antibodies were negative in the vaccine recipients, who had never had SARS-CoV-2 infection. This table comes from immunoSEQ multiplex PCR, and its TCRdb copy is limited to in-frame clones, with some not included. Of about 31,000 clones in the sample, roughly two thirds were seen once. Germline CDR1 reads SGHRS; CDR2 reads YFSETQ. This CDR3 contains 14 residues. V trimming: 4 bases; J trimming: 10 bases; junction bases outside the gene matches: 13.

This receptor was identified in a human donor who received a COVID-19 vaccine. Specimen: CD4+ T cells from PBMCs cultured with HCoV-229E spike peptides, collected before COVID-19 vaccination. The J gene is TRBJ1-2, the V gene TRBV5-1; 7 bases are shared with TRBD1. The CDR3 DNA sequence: TGCGCCAGCAGCAGAGAGGCCGGGACAGCTACCTACACCTTC. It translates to CASSREAGTATYTF.